This TCR beta chain emerged from a study of T cell repertoires in cytomegalovirus infection. Background on the study: Indications of both CMV infection and matching HLA type were provided by public TCR beta signatures. Study-level findings and limits: Predominance within the ex vivo response was attributable to HLA-C-restricted CMV-specific TCR beta clonotypes.

V lost 3 bases and J lost 0, with 14 bases in between. This CDR3 spans 16 amino acids. Germline V gene sequence: CDR1 LNHDA, CDR2 SQIVND (reference sequence). Points on this clonotype: Its specificity is not known.

TCRdb re-analysed the reads in MiXCR, keeping a single row per CDR3 protein. The top ten clones hold roughly 13% of a sample with some 350,000 distinct CDR3 sequences, nearly 35% of them seen once. The material was cultured PBMCs, obtained from culture after CMV antigen stimulation. This TCR was sampled from a human donor in good health (CMV status not recorded). Some clones in this sample may be carry-over from other donors' samples. The V and J genes are TRBV19 and TRBJ1-1; D gene uncertain. CDR3 nucleotide sequence: TGTGCCAGTAGTATTCCGGAAGGCAGGCTGAACACTGAAGCTTTCTTT. Encoded protein: CASSIPEGRLNTEAFF. Complete variable domain (other parts from reference TRBV19 and TRBJ1-1): DGGITQSPKYLFRKEGQNVTLSCEQNLNHDAMYWYRQDPGQGLRLIYYSQIVNDFQKGDIAEGYSVSREKKESFPLTVTSAQKNPTAFYLCASSIPEGRLNTEAFFGQGTRLTVV.